These 25 T cell receptor beta chains were all obtained from the same sample, sequenced in a study of tissue T cells after allogeneic stem cell transplantation. The repertoire was sequenced with immunoSEQ multiplex PCR; TCRdb's copy has only in-frame clones and lacks some. The sample lists fewer than 3,500 clones, under 50% seen once, with around 28% in the top ten. The time point denotes: mouse harvest day 14 after allogeneic transplant. Tail vein injection delivered 10^7 T-cell-depleted bone marrow cells and 10^6 splenic CD5+ T cells. Sequencing was carried out using lymph node tissue. The source of these receptors is a female BALB/c mouse given C57BL/6 T cells with graft-versus-host disease after an allogeneic hematopoietic cell transplant.

In the case of this clone: Genes and germline come from the mouse. Sequencing ends 1 residue short of the CDR3 end; the germline J gene provides the rest. V and J are TRBV26 and TRBJ2-5; TRBD2 aligns across 7 bases. With V trimmed by 2 bases and J by 1 base, 0 bases remained unmatched. Per the germline V gene, CDR1 is KGHPV and CDR2 is FQNQEV (reference sequence). The CDR3 length is 14 residues. CDR3 protein: CASSLDWDQDTQYF. The CDR3 DNA, read in part, is TGTGCCAGCAGTCTGGACTGGGACCAAGACACCCAGTAC.

This clone was recorded a few times. Gene labels here are mouse ones. The read ends 1 residue before the CDR3 terminus; that terminus is restored from the germline J gene. V gene TRBV3 combines with J gene TRBJ2-5, with 8 bases that match TRBD2. Germline lookup yields CDR1 SNHLY and CDR2 FYNGKV (reference sequence). The CDR3 is made up of 14 amino acids. V shed 5 bases and J 1 base; nucleotides not matched to a gene: 2. CDR3 DNA, as far as it was read: TGTGCCAGCAGCCCACTGGGGGACCAAGACACCCAGTAC. Translating gives CASSPLGDQDTQY. The full CDR3 is CASSPLGDQDTQYF.

Comment on this clone: The genes are named according to mouse. The CDR3 end falls 1 residue outside the read, so it is completed with the germline J gene. The chain uses TRBV26 and TRBJ2-7; 9 nucleotides match TRBD1. J lost 4 bases, V lost 7 bases, and 8 bases had no gene match. CDR1 and CDR2 (germline): KGHPV, FQNQEV (reference sequence). The CDR3 totals 14 residues. CDR3 loop: CASTLTGGTYEQYF. The covered CDR3 bases are TGTGCCAGCACCCTGACAGGGGGGACTTATGAACAGTAC.

This clone has just a few counts. The gene names here belong to mouse. The CDR3 is cut off 1 residue early in the read; its end comes from the germline J gene. This rearrangement joins TRBV26 to TRBJ1-3; no clear D gene. Trimming pared 3 bases from V and 0 bases from J, leaving 6 bases between. Germline lookup yields CDR1 KGHPV and CDR2 FQNQEV (reference sequence). The CDR3 is 14 residues long. The sequenced part of the CDR3 DNA is TGTGCCAGCAGTCTCCAGAATTCTGGAAATACGCTCTAT. The encoded protein is CASSLQNSGNTLY. In full, the CDR3 reads CASSLQNSGNTLYF.

This clone was counted a few times. Germline and genes here are mouse. The CDR3 end is not reached by the read, which stops 1 residue before it; the germline J gene fills it in. This chain uses TRBV15 with TRBJ2-2; D is perhaps TRBD1 or TRBD2 (7 bases each). V was pared by 4 bases and J by 1 base, with 16 bases between. The length of the CDR3 is 17 residues. The germline V gene encodes CDR1 SGHND and CDR2 FRSKSL. The part of the CDR3 DNA that was read is TGTGCCAGCAGTTCCCCCCTCAGGGGGGGAAACACCGGGCAGCTCTAC. It yields the protein CASSSPLRGGNTGQLY. In full, the CDR3 is CASSSPLRGGNTGQLYF.

Notes on this clone: This likely stems from a read error, as it lies one base from a far larger clone. The listed genes are named as in mouse. The sequenced fragment ends 1 residue before the CDR3 boundary, so the rest is inferred from the germline J gene. The chain carries TRBV31 and TRBJ2-1; D gene unclear. CDR3 length: 11 amino acids. The germline V gene encodes CDR1 GKSSPN and CDR2 SITVG. The CDR3 sequence is CAWSPDAAQFF. The covered CDR3 bases are TGTGCCTGGAGCCCCGATGCTGCGCAGTTC. The full variable domain, rest sourced from reference TRBV31 and TRBJ2-1, is AQTIHQWPVAEIKAVGSPLSLGCTIKGKSSPNLYWYWQATGGTLQQLFYSITVGQVESVVQLNLSASRPKDDQFILSTEKLLLSHSGFYLCAWSPDAAQFFGPGTRLTVL.

About this clone: The genes are named according to mouse. The read ends 1 residue shy of where the CDR3 ends; the end is completed using the germline J gene. V and J are TRBV29 and TRBJ2-7; D possibly corresponds to TRBD1 (5 bases). This CDR3 is 14 amino acids long. V lost 2 bases and J lost 0, with 8 bases in between. The germline gives CDR1 MSHET, CDR2 SYDVDS. The DNA read from the CDR3 is TGTGCTAGCAGTTTAGACAGATTCTCCTATGAACAGTAC. Translating gives CASSLDRFSYEQY. Given in full, the CDR3 is CASSLDRFSYEQYF. Complete variable domain (other parts from reference TRBV29 and TRBJ2-7): DMKVTQMPRYLIKRMGENVLLECGQDMSHETMYWYRQDPGLGLQLIYISYDVDSNSEGDIPKGYRVSRKKREHFSLILDSAKTNQTSVYFCASSLDRFSYEQYFGPGTRLTVL.

As to this clone: Germline and genes here are mouse. The read finishes 1 residue shy of the CDR3 end, and the germline J gene is used to complete it. The rearrangement joins TRBV20 to TRBJ2-5; D gene ambiguous. Germline CDR1 and CDR2: GFQATS and STVNSAI. Trimming pared 0 bases from V and 5 bases from J, leaving 9 bases between. This CDR3 spans 13 amino acids. The CDR3 loop is CGARDPSPDTQYF. The part of the CDR3 DNA that was read is TGTGGTGCTAGGGATCCGAGCCCAGACACCCAGTAC.

Concerning this clone: Gene and germline names: mouse. The read halts 1 residue ahead of the CDR3 end, with the missing end drawn from the germline J gene. The chain carries TRBV12-2 and TRBJ2-2; D call uncertain. The CDR3 spans 14 residues. The V and J ends lost 0 bases and 4 bases respectively, with 8 bases between them. Germline lookup yields CDR1 SGHLS and CDR2 HYDKME. The CDR3 region is CASSLGEGTGQLYF. The DNA read from the CDR3 is TGTGCCAGCTCTCTCGGGGAGGGCACCGGGCAGCTCTAC. Complete variable domain (other parts from reference TRBV12-2 and TRBJ2-2): NSGVVQSPRYIIKGKGERSILKCIPISGHLSVAWYQQTQGQELKFFIQHYDKMERDKGNLPSRFSVQQFDDYHSEMNMSALELEDSAVYFCASSLGEGTGQLYFGEGSKLTVL.

A remark on this clone: Genes here carry mouse names. The DNA ends 1 residue before the CDR3 does, and the rest of the CDR3 is filled in from the germline J gene. The V call is TRBV13-3, the J call TRBJ1-4, with 7 positions matching TRBD1. The CDR3 runs to 15 residues. CDR1 NNHDY and CDR2 SYVADS come from the germline V gene. The ends lost 0 bases at V and 3 bases at J; junction bases unmatched: 2. The CDR3 reads CASSDGQGANERLFF. The part of the CDR3 DNA that was read is TGTGCCAGCAGTGATGGACAGGGAGCCAACGAAAGATTATTT.

Regarding this clone: Gene names follow the mouse nomenclature. Coverage ceases 1 residue before the CDR3 finishes, and the germline J gene fills in the end. The J gene is TRBJ2-7, the V gene TRBV19; a possible D gene is TRBD2 (6 bases). CDR1 is FNHDT, CDR2 SITEND, per germline (reference sequence). The CDR3 length is 14 residues. Between the trimmed V and J ends, which lost 8 bases and 4 bases, there was a span of 19 bases. The chain's CDR3 is CASSLRAGGYEQYF. The sequenced part of the CDR3 DNA is TGTGCCAGTAGTCTACGGGCGGGGGGATATGAACAGTAC.

This clone was detected only once. The gene names here belong to mouse. The CDR3 end is not reached by the read, which stops 1 residue before it; the germline J gene fills it in. The V call is TRBV26, the J call TRBJ1-6, with a possible D match to TRBD1 (6 bases). TRBJ1-6 is placed among ORFs of uncertain function. The V end lost 2 bases, the J end lost 7 bases, and 9 bases lay between the germline ends. Germline CDR1 KGHPV, CDR2 FQNQEV (reference sequence). The CDR3 extends over 14 amino acids. The CDR3 DNA, read in part, is TGTGCCAGCAGTCTGCAGGGGAGGAATTCGCCCCTCTAC. This codes for CASSLQGRNSPLY. The entire CDR3 sequence reads CASSLQGRNSPLYF.

Turning to this clone: Mouse germline and gene names are used. The read ends 1 residue shy of where the CDR3 ends; the end is completed using the germline J gene. The chain links TRBV26 to TRBJ2-5, with D perhaps TRBD1 (5 bases). Trimming removed 4 bases from V and 5 bases from J, with 7 bases in between. The CDR3 runs to 12 residues. The germline V gene encodes CDR1 KGHPV and CDR2 FQNQEV (reference sequence). CDR3 sequence: CASSRGVDTQYF. CDR3 DNA (partial): TGTGCCAGCAGTCGAGGGGTAGACACCCAGTAC.

For this clone: The gene names given are mouse names. The observed sequence ends 1 residue before the CDR3 terminus, with the missing tail filled in from the germline J gene. The chain is built from TRBV29 and TRBJ1-3; tentatively, D is TRBD1 (6 bases). The V gene lost 5 bases and the J gene lost 1 base, with 9 bases spanning the gap. This CDR3 is built from 14 residues. Germline V gene lookup returns CDR1 MSHET and CDR2 SYDVDS. The CDR3 bases that were read are TGTGCTAGCAGTCCGGGACAATCTGGAAATACGCTCTAT. Translating it yields CASSPGQSGNTLY. The complete CDR3 sequence is CASSPGQSGNTLYF.

As to this clone: Genes and germline come from the mouse. The read falls 1 residue short of the CDR3 end, and the missing part is taken from the germline J gene. The rearrangement links TRBV13-2 to TRBJ2-1; D perhaps matches TRBD2 (7 bases). Between the trimmed V and J ends, which lost 5 bases and 4 bases, there was a span of 10 bases. CDR1 NNHNN and CDR2 SYGAGS come from the germline V gene (reference sequence). The CDR3 totals 13 residues. CDR3 DNA, as far as it was read: TGTGCCAGCGGAAGGGGGGGATATGCTGAGCAGTTC. The encoded protein is CASGRGGYAEQF. The whole CDR3 protein is CASGRGGYAEQFF.

A few counts support this clone. The gene names here belong to mouse. The sequenced fragment ends 1 residue before the CDR3 boundary, so the rest is inferred from the germline J gene. This chain connects TRBV23 to TRBJ2-7. The CDR3 runs to 13 residues. Germline V CDR1 and CDR2: KGHTA, FQNQQP. The CDR3 bases that were read are TGCTCCAGCAGTCAATCGTGGCAGTATGAACAGTAC. It is translated as CSSSQSWQYEQY. The full CDR3 protein reads CSSSQSWQYEQYF.

With respect to this clone: These gene names are mouse names. The read ends 1 residue shy of where the CDR3 ends; the end is completed using the germline J gene. The chain couples TRBV29 to TRBJ2-1; TRBD1 or TRBD2 may be the D gene (5 bases each). The length of the CDR3 is 12 residues. The germline V gene encodes CDR1 MSHET and CDR2 SYDVDS. Trimming took off 5 bases at V and 5 bases at J, with 7 bases between the two ends. CDR3 sequence reads: CASSGDDAEQFF. The covered CDR3 bases are TGTGCTAGCAGTGGGGACGATGCTGAGCAGTTC.

A note on this clone: Mouse gene names apply. The read terminates 1 residue before the CDR3 end, so the remaining end is supplied by the germline J gene. V gene TRBV26 combines with J gene TRBJ1-1; D is unclear. The V gene lost 3 bases and the J gene lost 1 base, with 3 bases spanning the gap. The CDR3 consists of 12 residues. CDR1 and CDR2 from the germline V gene are KGHPV and FQNQEV (reference sequence). CDR3 DNA, as far as it was read: TGTGCCAGCAGTCTACGGAACACAGAAGTCTTC. Translating gives CASSLRNTEVF. The whole CDR3 sequence reads CASSLRNTEVFF.

Note on this clone: Mouse germline and gene names are used. Sequencing ends 1 residue short of the CDR3 end; the germline J gene provides the rest. The chain is built from TRBV13-1 and TRBJ1-3; 7 bases fit TRBD1. This CDR3 is built from 16 residues. The ends lost 1 base at V and 1 base at J; junction bases unmatched: 5. The V gene's germline CDR1 is NSHNY and CDR2 SYGAGN. CDR3: CASSDSGRGSGNTLYF. CDR3 DNA, as far as it was read: TGTGCCAGCAGTGATTCAGGCAGGGGGTCTGGAAATACGCTCTAT.

In this sample, this clone is large (0.1 to 1%). The gene names given are mouse names. The part of the CDR3 DNA that was read is TGTGCCAGCAGTGATGGGGGAGGTGCAGAAACGCTGTAT. Translation: CASSDGGGAETLY. The entire CDR3 protein reads CASSDGGGAETLYF. The chain recombines TRBV13-1 with TRBJ2-3; D is unresolved. The read falls 1 residue short of the CDR3 end, and the missing part is taken from the germline J gene. The ends were cut back, 0 bases at V and 1 base at J, with 6 bases in the middle. The CDR3 totals 14 residues. CDR1 NSHNY and CDR2 SYGAGN come from the germline V gene.

On this clone: Genes and germline are mouse. The DNA ends 1 residue before the CDR3 does, and the rest of the CDR3 is filled in from the germline J gene. The chain is built from TRBV2 and TRBJ1-1; D uncertain. V was trimmed by 5 bases and J by 2 bases, leaving 6 bases between them. The CDR3 contains 12 residues. The germline CDR1 and CDR2 sequences are LGHNA and YSYQKL. The sequenced CDR3 bases are TGTGCCAGCAGCTACAGTAACACAGAAGTCTTC. Translating it yields CASSYSNTEVF. The entire CDR3 is CASSYSNTEVFF.

About this clone itself: These gene names are mouse names. The read finishes 1 residue shy of the CDR3 end, and the germline J gene is used to complete it. The rearrangement links TRBV5 to TRBJ2-7, with 12 bases that match TRBD2. Germline V gene lookup returns CDR1 LGHNA and CDR2 YNLKQL (reference sequence). The CDR3 length is 15 residues. The ends lost 1 base at V and 4 bases at J; junction bases unmatched: 2. The sequenced CDR3 bases are TGTGCCAGCAGCCAAGGCGGGACTGGGGGGTATGAACAGTAC. This sequence encodes CASSQGGTGGYEQY. The full CDR3 protein reads CASSQGGTGGYEQYF.

This clone was observed a handful of times. Gene names and germline match the mouse. The read ends 1 residue early relative to the CDR3; the germline J gene fills the gap. The chain combines TRBV15 with TRBJ2-4; perhaps D is TRBD1 or TRBD2 (5 bases each). V lost 1 base to trimming and J lost 3 bases, with 5 bases between them. This CDR3 contains 13 residues. Germline CDR1 reads SGHND; CDR2 reads FRSKSL. CDR3 bases read: TGTGCCAGCAGTTTAGGGGGGCAAAACACCTTGTAC. Translating it yields CASSLGGQNTLY. The full CDR3 protein is CASSLGGQNTLYF.

To note about this clone: All gene names here are mouse names. The read terminates 1 residue ahead of where the CDR3 ends, so the germline J gene completes it. The V call is TRBV26, the J call TRBJ2-2, with D possibly being TRBD1 (6 bases). The CDR3 spans 14 residues. The ends were cut back, 5 bases at V and 0 bases at J, with 7 bases in the middle. CDR1 is KGHPV and CDR2 is FQNQEV in the germline V gene (reference sequence). The CDR3: CASSGTTNTGQLYF. CDR3 bases read: TGTGCCAGCAGTGGGACAACAAACACCGGGCAGCTCTAC.

To note about this clone: Genes here carry mouse names. The CDR3 is cut off 1 residue early in the read; its end comes from the germline J gene. The chain couples TRBV31 to TRBJ1-1; unclear D gene. Trimming left V 1 base short and J 3 bases short, with 0 bases between. Germline V gives CDR1 GKSSPN, CDR2 SITVG. This CDR3 spans 10 amino acids. The CDR3: CAWSHTEVFF. The part of the CDR3 DNA that was read is TGTGCCTGGAGTCACACAGAAGTCTTC.